The rows below give T cell receptor beta chains drawn from one sample of a study of T-cell memory formation after mild COVID-19. One entry per CDR3 protein results from TCRdb running MiXCR on the 5' RACE reads. The table records 250,000 to 300,000 distinct CDR3 sequences, 16% of them present only once. Sequenced material: PBMCs or a T cell subset sorted from them (not recorded which). These receptors all stem from a man aged 18-30 years who had mild COVID-19 (a few samples of this study predate the infection). Cell type and time point are not known. Both conserved end residues are part of each CDR3. Each record gives: V gene, clone size, D gene, J gene, CDR3 protein, CDR3 DNA. D genes are given only for firm matches. Rows may omit the clone size; those that give it use once, few, many or a size class.

V: TRBV5-1; size: few; D: NA; J: TRBJ1-1; CDR3: CASSDRDTMNTEAFF; DNA: TGCGCCAGCAGCGACCGGGACACGATGAACACTGAAGCTTTCTTT
V: TRBV25-1; size: NA; D: NA; J: TRBJ2-3; CDR3: CASSTLVGPTDTQYF; DNA: TGTGCCAGCAGTACATTGGTGGGCCCCACAGATACGCAGTATTTT
V: TRBV28; size: few; D: NA; J: TRBJ1-6; CDR3: CASSLSRLGGLHF; DNA: TGTGCCAGCAGTTTATCTCGATTGGGCGGCCTCCACTTT
V: TRBV21-1; size: few; D: NA; J: TRBJ2-7; CDR3: CASSRRRGRSSYEQYF; DNA: TGTGCCAGCAGCCGGCGACGAGGACGGAGCTCCTACGAGCAGTACTTC
V: TRBV6-2/TRBV6-3; size: NA; D: NA; J: TRBJ2-7; CDR3: CASSYSGTRVYEQYF; DNA: TGTGCCAGCAGTTACTCAGGGACCCGAGTCTACGAGCAGTACTTC
V: TRBV5-4; size: few; D: NA; J: TRBJ1-6; CDR3: CARAMKGSYNSPLHF; DNA: TGTGCCAGGGCCATGAAGGGCTCCTATAATTCACCCCTCCACTTT
V: TRBV5-1; size: NA; D: NA; J: TRBJ2-7; CDR3: CASSSARGTYEQYF; DNA: TGCGCCAGCAGCTCCGCCCGGGGGACCTACGAGCAGTACTTC
V: TRBV19; size: NA; D: NA; J: TRBJ1-5; CDR3: CASSMRPDNQPQHF; DNA: TGTGCCAGTAGTATGAGGCCAGACAATCAGCCCCAGCATTTT
V: TRBV6-5; size: few; D: NA; J: TRBJ1-6; CDR3: CASRDGRAWAPLHF; DNA: TGTGCCAGCAGGGATGGACGGGCTTGGGCACCCCTCCACTTT
V: TRBV4-1; size: NA; D: TRBD1; J: TRBJ1-2; CDR3: CASSQVGTGGRGYTF; DNA: TGCGCCAGCAGCCAAGTCGGGACAGGGGGACGGGGCTACACCTTC
V: TRBV5-1; size: NA; D: NA; J: TRBJ2-7; CDR3: CASRIQGAAEQYF; DNA: TGCGCCAGCAGGATACAGGGAGCGGCCGAGCAGTACTTC
V: TRBV4-3; size: NA; D: TRBD2; J: TRBJ2-3; CDR3: CASSQEGRLAVRDTQYF; DNA: TGCGCCAGCAGCCAAGAGGGGCGACTAGCGGTTAGGGATACGCAGTATTTT
V: TRBV4-1; size: few; D: NA; J: TRBJ1-2; CDR3: CASRNPTGNYGYTF; DNA: TGCGCCAGCAGGAATCCGACAGGAAACTATGGCTACACCTTC
V: TRBV6-2/TRBV6-3; size: NA; D: NA; J: TRBJ1-5; CDR3: CASSYSYRSGGSYSNQPQHF; DNA: TGTGCCAGCAGTTACTCTTATCGGTCGGGCGGAAGTTATAGCAATCAGCCCCAGCATTTT
V: TRBV20-1; size: few; D: NA; J: TRBJ2-2; CDR3: CSAKPGINTGELFF; DNA: TGCAGTGCTAAACCGGGGATTAACACCGGGGAGCTGTTTTTT
V: TRBV7-7; size: many; D: NA; J: TRBJ2-2; CDR3: CASSLGTPGELFF; DNA: TGTGCTAGCAGCTTAGGGACGCCCGGGGAGCTGTTTTTT
V: TRBV6-5; size: NA; D: NA; J: TRBJ2-4; CDR3: CASSYAATLAKNIQYF; DNA: TGTGCCAGCAGTTACGCGGCCACCCTAGCCAAAAACATTCAGTACTTC
V: TRBV18; size: few; D: NA; J: TRBJ2-3; CDR3: CASSGRDKFSTDTQYF; DNA: TGTGCCAGCTCAGGCCGGGACAAGTTCAGCACAGATACGCAGTATTTT
V: TRBV11-2; size: NA; D: TRBD2; J: TRBJ2-3; CDR3: CASSPLLRLAGVGDTQYF; DNA: TGTGCCAGCAGTCCCCTTCTTAGACTAGCGGGGGTCGGGGATACGCAGTATTTT
V: TRBV7-2; size: NA; D: TRBD2; J: TRBJ2-5; CDR3: CASSPGTNPETQYF; DNA: TGTGCCAGCAGCCCGGGGACTAACCCAGAGACCCAGTACTTC
V: TRBV7-2; size: many; D: NA; J: TRBJ2-6; CDR3: CASSLAYLRSGANVLTF; DNA: TGTGCCAGCAGCTTAGCGTATTTGAGGTCTGGGGCCAACGTCCTGACTTTC
V: TRBV7-2; size: few; D: TRBD2; J: TRBJ2-2; CDR3: CASSLGLAGGLTGELFF; DNA: TGTGCCAGCAGCCTGGGACTAGCGGGGGGCCTCACCGGGGAGCTGTTTTTT
V: TRBV7-6; size: NA; D: NA; J: TRBJ2-1; CDR3: CASSLWSGPYNEQFF; DNA: TGTGCCAGCAGCTTATGGAGCGGGCCCTACAATGAGCAGTTCTTC
V: TRBV7-9; size: NA; D: NA; J: TRBJ2-5; CDR3: CASSILKGQGGETQYF; DNA: TGTGCCAGCAGCATCTTAAAAGGACAGGGAGGGGAGACCCAGTACTTC
V: TRBV4-1; size: NA; D: NA; J: TRBJ2-3; CDR3: CASSRDPGPRTDTQYF; DNA: TGCGCCAGCAGCCGAGACCCGGGACCCCGCACAGATACGCAGTATTTT
V: TRBV11-2; size: few; D: NA; J: TRBJ2-1; CDR3: CASSLFTGRNEQFF; DNA: TGTGCCAGCAGCTTGTTTACAGGGCGGAATGAGCAGTTCTTC
V: TRBV6-5; size: few; D: TRBD1; J: TRBJ1-2; CDR3: CASRSGTETYGYTF; DNA: TGTGCCAGCAGGTCCGGGACAGAGACCTATGGCTACACCTTC
V: TRBV5-1; size: many; D: TRBD2; J: TRBJ2-5; CDR3: CASSMGLVSGETQYF; DNA: TGCGCCAGCAGCATGGGACTAGTGAGTGGAGAGACCCAGTACTTC
V: TRBV7-2; size: many; D: NA; J: TRBJ2-5; CDR3: CASSSRVAEETQYF; DNA: TGTGCCAGCAGCTCCCGGGTAGCGGAAGAGACCCAGTACTTC
V: TRBV5-1; size: NA; D: TRBD1; J: TRBJ1-1; CDR3: CASSPGQGRGNTEAFF; DNA: TGCGCCAGCAGCCCAGGACAGGGAAGGGGAAACACTGAAGCTTTCTTT
V: TRBV20-1; size: NA; D: TRBD1; J: TRBJ1-1; CDR3: CSAVGTGSEAFF; DNA: TGCAGTGCTGTCGGGACAGGCTCTGAAGCTTTCTTT
V: TRBV4-1; size: few; D: NA; J: TRBJ2-2; CDR3: CASSRNRGTDGTGELFF; DNA: TGCGCCAGCAGCCGAAACCGCGGGACAGATGGGACCGGGGAGCTGTTTTTT
V: TRBV4-3; size: NA; D: NA; J: TRBJ1-5; CDR3: CASSQDRAGSNQPQHF; DNA: TGCGCCAGCAGCCAAGACAGGGCTGGTAGCAATCAGCCCCAGCATTTT
V: TRBV9; size: few; D: TRBD2; J: TRBJ2-3; CDR3: CASSSQGTSVGDTQYF; DNA: TGTGCCAGCAGCTCGCAAGGGACTAGCGTGGGAGATACGCAGTATTTT
V: TRBV9; size: many; D: NA; J: TRBJ2-7; CDR3: CASSVGSGSYEQYF; DNA: TGTGCCAGCAGCGTAGGGTCGGGGAGCTACGAGCAGTACTTC
V: TRBV9; size: few; D: NA; J: TRBJ1-4; CDR3: CASSVAGAGEKLFF; DNA: TGTGCCAGCAGCGTAGCGGGGGCCGGTGAAAAACTGTTTTTT
V: TRBV10-3; size: few; D: NA; J: TRBJ1-2; CDR3: CAISESAQTNYGYTF; DNA: TGTGCCATCAGTGAGTCGGCACAGACTAACTATGGCTACACCTTC
V: TRBV20-1; size: NA; D: NA; J: TRBJ2-1; CDR3: CSAREHNEQFF; DNA: TGCAGTGCTAGAGAACACAATGAGCAGTTCTTC
V: TRBV7-9; size: NA; D: TRBD2; J: TRBJ2-5; CDR3: CASSWGTSLIETQYF; DNA: TGTGCCAGCAGCTGGGGGACTAGCCTAATCGAGACCCAGTACTTC
V: TRBV5-1; size: NA; D: NA; J: TRBJ1-1; CDR3: CASSLWGVGGEAFF; DNA: TGCGCCAGCAGCTTGTGGGGCGTTGGGGGTGAAGCTTTCTTT
V: TRBV14; size: NA; D: NA; J: TRBJ2-7; CDR3: CASSQAPGRIWDEQYF; DNA: TGTGCCAGCAGCCAAGCCCCCGGGCGGATTTGGGACGAGCAGTACTTC
V: TRBV4-1; size: few; D: TRBD2; J: TRBJ2-1; CDR3: CASREPTSGGAIEQFF; DNA: TGCGCCAGCAGGGAACCGACTAGCGGGGGGGCCATTGAGCAGTTCTTC
V: TRBV2; size: NA; D: TRBD2; J: TRBJ2-5; CDR3: CASSPTSFGPKTQYF; DNA: TGTGCCAGCAGCCCGACTAGCTTCGGTCCCAAGACCCAGTACTTC
V: TRBV29-1; size: NA; D: NA; J: TRBJ2-5; CDR3: CSVPWRETQYF; DNA: TGCAGCGTCCCTTGGCGTGAGACCCAGTACTTC
V: TRBV12-3/TRBV12-4; size: NA; D: NA; J: TRBJ1-1; CDR3: CASSFGLLNTEAFF; DNA: TGTGCCAGCAGTTTTGGGTTATTGAACACTGAAGCTTTCTTT
V: TRBV12-3/TRBV12-4; size: few; D: NA; J: TRBJ2-3; CDR3: CASHPGQPWTDTQYF; DNA: TGTGCCTCGCATCCGGGTCAGCCATGGACAGATACGCAGTATTTT
V: TRBV7-2; size: NA; D: NA; J: TRBJ1-4; CDR3: CASSLVPHRETNEKLFF; DNA: TGTGCCAGCAGCTTAGTCCCACACAGGGAGACTAATGAAAAACTGTTTTTT
V: TRBV6-1; size: NA; D: TRBD1; J: TRBJ2-5; CDR3: CASMRDRPRETQYF; DNA: TGTGCCAGCATGAGGGACAGGCCAAGAGAGACCCAGTACTTC
V: TRBV3-1; size: few; D: NA; J: TRBJ2-3; CDR3: CASSQDKVYLGAQYF; DNA: TGTGCCAGCAGCCAAGATAAGGTCTACCTGGGGGCGCAGTATTTT
V: TRBV4-2; size: few; D: NA; J: TRBJ2-5; CDR3: CASSQDDGTQYF; DNA: TGTGCCAGCAGCCAAGATGACGGGACCCAGTACTTC
V: TRBV12-3/TRBV12-4; size: NA; D: TRBD1; J: TRBJ2-7; CDR3: CASSRGQGLAYYEQYF; DNA: TGTGCCAGCAGCCGCGGACAGGGACTTGCTTACTACGAGCAGTACTTC
V: TRBV7-9; size: NA; D: NA; J: TRBJ2-3; CDR3: CASSEGPGVGDTQYF; DNA: TGTGCCAGCAGCGAAGGCCCCGGGGTGGGAGATACGCAGTATTTT
V: TRBV12-3/TRBV12-4; size: NA; D: TRBD1; J: TRBJ1-1; CDR3: CASRKLGGRGLKRNTEAFF; DNA: TGTGCCAGCAGGAAGTTGGGGGGCAGGGGGCTGAAAAGGAACACTGAAGCTTTCTTT
V: TRBV4-2; size: NA; D: NA; J: TRBJ2-5; CDR3: CASSQGTVHLQETQYF; DNA: TGTGCCAGCAGCCAAGGGACAGTGCACTTACAAGAGACCCAGTACTTC
V: TRBV7-9; size: NA; D: NA; J: TRBJ2-3; CDR3: CASSPSRGLTDTQYF; DNA: TGTGCCAGCAGCCCCTCCAGGGGACTCACAGATACGCAGTATTTT
V: TRBV29-1; size: NA; D: NA; J: TRBJ1-1; CDR3: CSVETAAEAFF; DNA: TGCAGCGTTGAAACGGCAGCTGAAGCTTTCTTT
V: TRBV4-3; size: many; D: TRBD2; J: TRBJ2-1; CDR3: CASSLAGATGGYNEQFF; DNA: TGCGCCAGCTCCCTAGCGGGGGCCACCGGGGGGTACAATGAGCAGTTCTTC
V: TRBV6-5; size: NA; D: NA; J: TRBJ1-6; CDR3: CASRSGPYNSPLHF; DNA: TGTGCCAGCAGATCGGGACCCTATAATTCACCCCTCCACTTT
V: TRBV19; size: few; D: NA; J: TRBJ2-7; CDR3: CASSTRQESSYEQYF; DNA: TGTGCCAGTAGTACCAGACAGGAGAGCTCCTACGAGCAGTACTTC
V: TRBV12-3/TRBV12-4; size: NA; D: NA; J: TRBJ1-2; CDR3: CASSSARGGYTF; DNA: TGTGCCAGCAGCTCCGCCAGGGGAGGCTACACCTTC